This T cell receptor (beta chain) was sequenced during a study of shared clonotypes between healthy human individuals. All participating donors were Caucasian adults from Nashville, Tennessee. Sequenced by immunoSEQ multiplex PCR; TCRdb stores in-frame clones only, minus some. The table shows roughly 500,000 clones, with around 95% occurring only once. The receptor was isolated from a woman aged 30 to 39 in good health. Sequencing was done on a sample of naive CD4+ T cells sorted from blood. Subset described: CD45RA+ positively selected.

The CDR3 nucleotides read TGCGCCAGCAGACGGAAAGATGAGCAGTTCTTC. It is translated as CASRRKDEQFF. J is TRBJ2-1 and V is TRBV5-1; D is unclear. The germline V and J ends were trimmed by 5 bases and 8 bases, with 8 bases remaining between them. CDR1 SGHRS and CDR2 YFSETQ come from the germline V gene. The CDR3 has 11 amino acids. The full variable domain, its missing parts supplied by reference TRBV5-1 and TRBJ2-1, is KAGVTQTPRYLIKTRGQQVTLSCSPISGHRSVSWYQQTPGQGLQFLFEYFSETQRNKGNFPGRFSGRQFSNSRSEMNVSTLELGDSALYLCASRRKDEQFFGPGTRLTVL.